The sequence of this T cell receptor beta chain was determined in a study of cytomegalovirus exposure and HLA in healthy donors. Study-level findings and limits: A few chains tied to CMV proved CMV antigen-specific in vitro. Cytomegalovirus association was assigned to 150 to 200 TCR beta chains.

V lost 1 base and J lost 4; bases outside the gene matches: 11. The germline V gene encodes CDR1 PRHDT and CDR2 FYEKMQ (reference sequence). CDR3 length: 17 amino acids. This table comes from immunoSEQ multiplex PCR, and its TCRdb copy is limited to in-frame clones, with some not included. In the table there are 150,000 to 200,000 clones, 85% of which are singletons. From the approximately 110-subject validation cohort, which was separate from the roughly 670-subject first cohort, the donors were drawn. On this clone itself: Its antigen remains unknown.

The chain combines TRBV13 with TRBJ2-5; TRBD2 aligns across 8 bases. Sequenced input: PBMCs. The sequence was collected from a man between 18 and 29 years old in good health and CMV-seropositive. The DNA for the CDR3 is TGTGCCAGCAGCTTAGAGTCGACCGGGACTAGGGGAGAGACCCAGTACTTC. It codes for CASSLESTGTRGETQYF.